This TCR beta chain was sequenced for a study of T cell responses to AZD1222 COVID-19 vaccine. CDR1 and CDR2 (germline): SGHDT, YYEEEE. Trimming removed 6 bases at V and 5 bases at J, with 11 bases between. The CDR3 has 13 residues. General study results and limits: Once two AZD1222 doses were given, Spike-specific TCR breadth and depth went up. The number of AZD1222 recipients seropositive at baseline was only five or six.

Regarding this clone: Its antigen is as yet unknown.

Assay: immunoSEQ multiplex PCR; the TCRdb copy retains only in-frame clones and omits some. This sample yields around 58,000 clones, of which roughly 90% are seen a single time; about 14% belongs to the top ten. Investigators merged groups given second doses at roughly 4 or roughly 12 weeks. Here the sequenced sample was peripheral blood, taken 28 days after the second AZD1222 dose. The TCR originated in an adult who received the AZD1222 COVID-19 vaccine. The chain combines TRBV5-6 with TRBJ2-2; D uncertain. The CDR3 loop reads CASTQSWTGELFF. CDR3 DNA sequence: TGTGCCAGCACCCAAAGTTGGACCGGGGAGCTGTTTTTT. Using reference TRBV5-6 and TRBJ2-2 for the parts outside the CDR3, the full variable domain is DAGVTQSPTHLIKTRGQQVTLRCSPKSGHDTVSWYQQALGQGPQFIFQYYEEEERQRGNFPDRFSGHQFPNYSSELNVNALLLGDSALYLCASTQSWTGELFFGEGSRLTVL.